This T cell receptor (beta chain) was retrieved from a study of T-cell reconstitution after alpha-beta-depleted transplantation in children. The study's findings and limits: Several patients had high TCRbeta diversity at day 60; it came from surviving recipient T cells and thymic progenitors.

With regard to this clonotype: Its antigen is currently unknown.

The ends were cut back, 2 bases at V and 2 bases at J, with 14 bases in the middle. CDR3 length equals 16 residues. Unique molecular identifiers were incorporated when the TCRbeta library was constructed. MiXCR, run by TCRdb on the PCR reads, gives a single entry per CDR3 protein. The repertoire holds some 140,000 distinct CDR3 sequences, about 9.6% seen once, with approximately 25% in the top ten. The gene calls are TRBV12-3 or TRBV12-4 and TRBJ2-3, with D perhaps assigned TRBD1 or TRBD2 (5 bases each). The material was PBMCs, mostly from graft donor cells, obtained 180 days after TCRalphabeta/CD19-depleted stem cell transplant. This TCR came from a girl under three years old who had a stem cell transplant for combined immunodeficiency, so the T cells may come from the graft donor. CDR3 amino acids: CASSLMSLGTTDTQYF. In nucleotides, the CDR3 is TGTGCCAGCAGTTTAATGTCCCTTGGGACCACAGATACGCAGTATTTT.